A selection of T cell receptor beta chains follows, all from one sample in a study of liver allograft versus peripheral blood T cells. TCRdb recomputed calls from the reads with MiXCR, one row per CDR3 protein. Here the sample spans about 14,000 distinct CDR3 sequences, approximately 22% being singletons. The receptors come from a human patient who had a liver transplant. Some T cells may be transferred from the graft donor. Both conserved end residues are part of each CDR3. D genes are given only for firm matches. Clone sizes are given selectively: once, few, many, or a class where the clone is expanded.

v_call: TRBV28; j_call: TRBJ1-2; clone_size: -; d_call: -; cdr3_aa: CASSLGGSYSGYTF; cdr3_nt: TGTGCCAGCAGTTTAGGGGGCAGTTATAGCGGCTACACCTTC
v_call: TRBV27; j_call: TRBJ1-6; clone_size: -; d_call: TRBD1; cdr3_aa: CASSPRQGSYNSPLHF; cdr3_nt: TGTGCCAGCAGTCCAAGACAGGGGTCATATAATTCACCCCTCCACTTT
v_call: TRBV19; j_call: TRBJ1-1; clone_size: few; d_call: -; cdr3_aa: CASSRGMNTEAFF; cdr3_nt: TGTGCCAGTAGTAGGGGAATGAACACTGAAGCTTTCTTT
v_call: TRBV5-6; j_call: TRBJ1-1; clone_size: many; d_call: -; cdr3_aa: CASSSGGRHLNTEAFF; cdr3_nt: TGTGCCAGCAGCTCCGGGGGCCGACACCTTAACACTGAAGCTTTCTTT
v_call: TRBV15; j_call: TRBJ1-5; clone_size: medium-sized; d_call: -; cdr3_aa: CATSRDVQFNQPQHF; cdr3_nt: TGTGCCACCAGCAGAGATGTACAGTTCAATCAGCCCCAGCATTTT
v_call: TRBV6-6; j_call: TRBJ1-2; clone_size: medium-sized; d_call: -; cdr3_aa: CASSYPGGYTF; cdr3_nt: TGTGCCAGCAGTTATCCTGGGGGCTACACCTTC
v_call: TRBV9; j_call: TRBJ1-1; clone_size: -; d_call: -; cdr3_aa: CASSVEAKSEAFF; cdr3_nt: TGTGCCAGCAGCGTAGAGGCGAAAAGTGAAGCTTTCTTT
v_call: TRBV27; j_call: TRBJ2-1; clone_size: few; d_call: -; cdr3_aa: CASSPRGAYNEQFF; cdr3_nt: TGTGCCAGCAGTCCCCGGGGGGCTTACAATGAGCAGTTCTTC
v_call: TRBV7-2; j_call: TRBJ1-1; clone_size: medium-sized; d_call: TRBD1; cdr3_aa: CASSRDRANTEAFF; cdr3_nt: TGTGCCAGCAGCCGGGACAGGGCGAACACTGAAGCTTTCTTT
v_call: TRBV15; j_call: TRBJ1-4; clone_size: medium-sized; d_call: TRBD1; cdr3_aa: CATSRDGDSNEKLFF; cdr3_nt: TGTGCCACCAGCAGAGATGGGGACAGCAATGAAAAACTGTTTTTT
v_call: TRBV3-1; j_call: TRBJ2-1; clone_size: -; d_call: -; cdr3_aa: CASSPGLPSYNEQFF; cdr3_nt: TGTGCCAGCAGCCCTGGACTACCCTCCTACAATGAGCAGTTCTTC
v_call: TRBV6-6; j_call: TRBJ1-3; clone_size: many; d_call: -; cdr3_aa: CASSYLPGPGNTIYF; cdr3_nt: TGTGCCAGCAGTTACTTGCCAGGGCCGGGAAACACCATATATTTT
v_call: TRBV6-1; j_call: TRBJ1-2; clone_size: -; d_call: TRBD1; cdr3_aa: CASSLTGVTSGYTF; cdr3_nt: TGTGCCAGCAGTTTGACAGGGGTGACGTCGGGCTACACCTTC
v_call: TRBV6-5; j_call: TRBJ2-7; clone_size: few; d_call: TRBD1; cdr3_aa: CASFPGQGAGEQYF; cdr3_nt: TGTGCCAGCTTCCCGGGACAGGGGGCTGGGGAGCAGTACTTC
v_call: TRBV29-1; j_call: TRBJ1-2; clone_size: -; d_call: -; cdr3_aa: CSVVPGEGDGYTF; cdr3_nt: TGCAGCGTTGTCCCAGGGGAGGGAGATGGCTACACCTTC
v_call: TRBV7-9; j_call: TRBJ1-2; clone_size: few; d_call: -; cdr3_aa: CASSLGRVANYGYTF; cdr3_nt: TGTGCCAGCAGCTTAGGCCGGGTCGCGAACTATGGCTACACCTTC
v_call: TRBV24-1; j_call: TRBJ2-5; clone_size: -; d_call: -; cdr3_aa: CATSQGPQETQYF; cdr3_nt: TGTGCCACCAGCCAGGGCCCCCAAGAGACCCAGTACTTC
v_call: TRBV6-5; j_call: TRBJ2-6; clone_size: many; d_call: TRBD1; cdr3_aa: CASSTVGQGKSGANVLTF; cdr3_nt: TGTGCCAGCAGTACGGTCGGACAGGGGAAATCTGGGGCCAACGTCCTGACTTTC
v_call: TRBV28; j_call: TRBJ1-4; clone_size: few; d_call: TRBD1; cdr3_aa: CASSLYLAAGGGTNEKLFF; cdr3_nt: TGTGCCAGCAGTTTATATCTTGCGGCAGGGGGAGGAACTAATGAAAAACTGTTTTTT
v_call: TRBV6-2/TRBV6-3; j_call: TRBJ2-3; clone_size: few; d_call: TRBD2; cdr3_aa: CASSYSPSGGATDTQYF; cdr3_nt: TGTGCCAGCAGTTACTCTCCTAGCGGGGGGGCCACAGATACGCAGTATTTT
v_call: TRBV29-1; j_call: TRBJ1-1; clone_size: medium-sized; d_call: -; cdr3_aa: CSVWGMNTEAFF; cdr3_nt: TGCAGCGTTTGGGGGATGAACACTGAAGCTTTCTTT
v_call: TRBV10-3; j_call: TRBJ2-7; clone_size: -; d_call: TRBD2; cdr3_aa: CAISEGNSGGSTYEQYF; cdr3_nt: TGTGCCATCAGTGAGGGAAATAGCGGGGGGTCCACCTACGAGCAGTACTTC
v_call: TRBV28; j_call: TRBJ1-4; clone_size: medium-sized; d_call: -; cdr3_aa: CASSWVGEIDEKLFF; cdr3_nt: TGTGCCAGCAGCTGGGTCGGGGAAATTGATGAAAAACTGTTTTTT
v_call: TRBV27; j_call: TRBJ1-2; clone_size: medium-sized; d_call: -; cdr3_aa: CASSLAGDHGYTF; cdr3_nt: TGTGCCAGCAGTTTAGCAGGGGATCATGGCTACACCTTC
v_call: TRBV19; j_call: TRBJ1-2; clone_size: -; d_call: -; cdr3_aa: CAKKTEANYGYTF; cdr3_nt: TGTGCCAAAAAGACAGAGGCTAACTATGGCTACACCTTC
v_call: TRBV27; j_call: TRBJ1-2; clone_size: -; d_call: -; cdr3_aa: CASSRNKNYGYTF; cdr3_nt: TGTGCCAGCAGCCGGAACAAAAACTATGGCTACACCTTC
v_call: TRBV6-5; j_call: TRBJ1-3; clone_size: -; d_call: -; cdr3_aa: CASSYEAYSGNTIYF; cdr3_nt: TGTGCCAGCAGTTATGAGGCTTACTCTGGAAACACCATATATTTT
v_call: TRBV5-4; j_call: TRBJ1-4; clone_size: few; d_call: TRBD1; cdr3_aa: CASSLSGGTGREKLFF; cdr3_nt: TGTGCCAGCAGCTTGTCCGGCGGGACAGGGAGGGAAAAACTGTTTTTT
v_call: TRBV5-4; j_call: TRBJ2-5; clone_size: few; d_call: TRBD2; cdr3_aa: CASTKKLRTSAIGETQYF; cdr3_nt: TGTGCCAGCACCAAAAAGCTAAGGACTAGCGCCATTGGGGAGACCCAGTACTTC
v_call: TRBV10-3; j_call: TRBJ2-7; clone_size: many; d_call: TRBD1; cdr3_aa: CAISTTGREQYF; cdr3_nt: TGTGCCATCAGCACGACAGGGCGTGAGCAGTACTTC
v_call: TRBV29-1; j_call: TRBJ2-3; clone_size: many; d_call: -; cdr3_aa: CSVEGGRQADTQYF; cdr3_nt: TGCAGCGTTGAAGGGGGGCGACAGGCAGATACGCAGTATTTT
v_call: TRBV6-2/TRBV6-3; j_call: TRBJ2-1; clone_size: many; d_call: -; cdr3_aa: CASSREGPSYNEQFF; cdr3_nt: TGTGCCAGCAGTAGAGAGGGTCCCTCCTACAATGAGCAGTTCTTC
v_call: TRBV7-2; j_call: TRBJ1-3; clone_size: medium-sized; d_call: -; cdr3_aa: CASSLAPSGISGNTIYF; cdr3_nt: TGTGCCAGCAGCTTAGCCCCCAGTGGGATCTCTGGAAACACCATATATTTT
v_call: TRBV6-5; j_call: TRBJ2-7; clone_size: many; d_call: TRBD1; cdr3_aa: CASSYSGTGNSYEQYF; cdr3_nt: TGTGCCAGCAGTTACTCGGGGACAGGGAATTCCTACGAGCAGTACTTC
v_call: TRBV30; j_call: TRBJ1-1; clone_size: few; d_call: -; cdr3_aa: CAWRVLGGSTEAFF; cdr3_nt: TGTGCCTGGAGGGTCCTAGGGGGATCTACTGAAGCTTTCTTT
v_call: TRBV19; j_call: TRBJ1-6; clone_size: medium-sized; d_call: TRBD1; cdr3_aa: CASSIGDRGRGSPLHF; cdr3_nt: TGTGCCAGTAGTATTGGAGACAGGGGGCGCGGTTCACCCCTCCACTTT
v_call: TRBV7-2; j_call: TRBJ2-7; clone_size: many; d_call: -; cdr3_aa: CASSLDYVKSYEQYF; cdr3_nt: TGTGCCAGCAGCTTAGACTACGTCAAATCCTACGAGCAGTACTTC
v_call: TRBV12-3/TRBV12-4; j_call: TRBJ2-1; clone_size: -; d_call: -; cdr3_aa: CASSFRGYNEQFF; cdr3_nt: TGTGCCAGCAGTTTTAGAGGATACAATGAGCAGTTCTTC
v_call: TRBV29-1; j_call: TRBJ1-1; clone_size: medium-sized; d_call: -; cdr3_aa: CSVEQGGTEAFF; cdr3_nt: TGCAGCGTTGAACAGGGAGGGACTGAAGCTTTCTTT
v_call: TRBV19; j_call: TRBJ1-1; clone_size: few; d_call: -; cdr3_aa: CASKSKSGDTEAFF; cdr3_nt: TGTGCCAGTAAATCCAAATCGGGGGACACTGAAGCTTTCTTT
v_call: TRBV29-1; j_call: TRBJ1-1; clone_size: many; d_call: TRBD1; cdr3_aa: CSVTGGANTEAFF; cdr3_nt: TGCAGCGTGACAGGGGGCGCGAACACTGAAGCTTTCTTT
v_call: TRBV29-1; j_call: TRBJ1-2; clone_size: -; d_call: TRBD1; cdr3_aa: CSVAGTGGPYGYTF; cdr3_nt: TGCAGCGTCGCCGGGACAGGGGGACCGTATGGCTACACCTTC
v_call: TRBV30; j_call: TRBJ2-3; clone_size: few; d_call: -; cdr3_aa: CAWSRRGADTQYF; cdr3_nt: TGTGCCTGGAGCCGACGGGGGGCGGATACGCAGTATTTT
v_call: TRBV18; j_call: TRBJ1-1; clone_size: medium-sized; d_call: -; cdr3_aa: CASSPTTADTEAFF; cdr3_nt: TGTGCCAGCTCACCAACGACAGCGGACACTGAAGCTTTCTTT
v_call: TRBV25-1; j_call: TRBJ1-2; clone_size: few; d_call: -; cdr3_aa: CASSNVLGGDGYTF; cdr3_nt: TGTGCCAGCAGTAATGTTTTGGGGGGGGATGGCTACACCTTC
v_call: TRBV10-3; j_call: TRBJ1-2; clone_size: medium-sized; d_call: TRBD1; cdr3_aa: CAISQTGAGYTF; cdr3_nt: TGTGCCATCAGTCAGACAGGGGCCGGCTACACCTTC
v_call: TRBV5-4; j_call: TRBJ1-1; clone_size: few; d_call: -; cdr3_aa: CASSLNGPVRNTEAFF; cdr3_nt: TGTGCCAGCAGCTTGAACGGACCTGTAAGGAACACTGAAGCTTTCTTT
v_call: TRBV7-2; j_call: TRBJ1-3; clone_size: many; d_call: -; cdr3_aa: CASSLEVTAGNTIYF; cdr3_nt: TGTGCCAGCAGCTTAGAGGTGACAGCCGGAAACACCATATATTTT
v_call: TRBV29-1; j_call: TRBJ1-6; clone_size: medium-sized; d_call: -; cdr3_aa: CSVADNRSLHF; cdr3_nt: TGCAGCGTCGCAGACAACCGGTCCCTCCACTTT
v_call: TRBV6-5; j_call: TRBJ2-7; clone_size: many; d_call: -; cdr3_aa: CASSYAGPLGGNYEQYF; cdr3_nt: TGTGCCAGCAGTTACGCGGGGCCCCTAGGAGGGAACTACGAGCAGTACTTC
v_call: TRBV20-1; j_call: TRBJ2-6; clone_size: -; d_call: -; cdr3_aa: CSARGRAGANVLTF; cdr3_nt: TGCAGTGCTAGAGGGCGGGCTGGGGCCAACGTCCTGACTTTC
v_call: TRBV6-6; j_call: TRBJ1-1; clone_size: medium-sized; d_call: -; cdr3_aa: CASPADMNTEAFF; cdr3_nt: TGTGCCAGCCCCGCCGACATGAACACTGAAGCTTTCTTT
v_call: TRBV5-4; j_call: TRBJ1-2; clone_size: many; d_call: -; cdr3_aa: CASSLGGMDFNYGYTF; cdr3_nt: TGTGCCAGCAGCCTGGGGGGGATGGATTTTAACTATGGCTACACCTTC
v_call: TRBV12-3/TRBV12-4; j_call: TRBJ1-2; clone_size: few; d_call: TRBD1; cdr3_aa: CASSLNTGVVGYTF; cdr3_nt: TGTGCCAGCAGTTTAAATACAGGGGTGGTCGGCTACACCTTC
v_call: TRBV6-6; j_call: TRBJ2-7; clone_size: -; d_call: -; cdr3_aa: CASSFSGPQNYEQYF; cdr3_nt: TGTGCCAGCAGTTTTTCCGGGCCTCAAAACTACGAGCAGTACTTC
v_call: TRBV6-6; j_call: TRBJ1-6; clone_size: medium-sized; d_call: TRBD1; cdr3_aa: CASSDDRGNSPLHF; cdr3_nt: TGTGCCAGCAGCGACGACAGGGGGAATTCACCCCTCCACTTT
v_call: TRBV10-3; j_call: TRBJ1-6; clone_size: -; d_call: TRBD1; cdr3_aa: CAIRDRGNNNSPLHF; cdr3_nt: TGTGCCATCAGGGACAGGGGGAATAATAATTCACCCCTCCACTTT